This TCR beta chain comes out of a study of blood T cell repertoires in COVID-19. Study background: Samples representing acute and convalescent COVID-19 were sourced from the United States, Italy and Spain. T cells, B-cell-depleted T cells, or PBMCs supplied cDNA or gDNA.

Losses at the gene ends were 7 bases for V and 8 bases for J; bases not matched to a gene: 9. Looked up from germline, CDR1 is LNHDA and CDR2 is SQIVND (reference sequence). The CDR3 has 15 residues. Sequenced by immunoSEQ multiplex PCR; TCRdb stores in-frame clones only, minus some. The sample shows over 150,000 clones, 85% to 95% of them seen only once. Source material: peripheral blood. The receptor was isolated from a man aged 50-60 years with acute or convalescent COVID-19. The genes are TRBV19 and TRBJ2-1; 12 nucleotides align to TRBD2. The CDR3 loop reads CASIRTSGGFHEQFF. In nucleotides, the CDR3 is TGTGCCAGTATAAGAACTAGCGGGGGGTTCCATGAGCAGTTCTTC.